These T cell receptor beta chains were read from a single sample in a study of blood T cell repertoires in COVID-19. Data came from immunoSEQ multiplex PCR; TCRdb stores just in-frame clones and leaves some out. The table shows approximately 240,000 clones, with around 85% occurring only once. Sequenced: peripheral blood. Receptor source: a woman in her sixties with active or convalescent COVID-19. Each CDR3 is given with its conserved first and last residue. Fields, in order: clone size, J gene, V gene, D gene, CDR3 DNA, CDR3 protein. D genes are given only for firm matches. Clone size, where shown, is once, few, many, or a class for clones that have expanded.

clone_size: .; j_call: TRBJ1-1; v_call: TRBV5-5; d_call: .; cdr3_nt: TGTGCCAGCAGCTTCTTCGCCGGGACTGAAGCTTTCTTT; cdr3_aa: CASSFFAGTEAFF
clone_size: once; j_call: TRBJ2-7; v_call: TRBV3-1/TRBV3-2; d_call: .; cdr3_nt: TGTGCCAGCAGCCAAGCGGGAGAGGGACGAGAGCAGTACTTC; cdr3_aa: CASSQAGEGREQYF
clone_size: .; j_call: TRBJ2-1; v_call: TRBV11-2; d_call: .; cdr3_nt: TGTGCCAGCAGGATAGGGGTTACCTCCTACAATGAGCAGTTCTTC; cdr3_aa: CASRIGVTSYNEQFF
clone_size: .; j_call: TRBJ2-3; v_call: TRBV7-9; d_call: TRBD1; cdr3_nt: TGTGCCAGCAGCCAGTGGGACAGGGACCCAGATACGCAGTATTTT; cdr3_aa: CASSQWDRDPDTQYF
clone_size: .; j_call: TRBJ2-3; v_call: TRBV5-1; d_call: .; cdr3_nt: TGCGCCAGCAGCTTGGAACTCATGGGGCCCACAGATACGCAGTATTTT; cdr3_aa: CASSLELMGPTDTQYF
clone_size: .; j_call: TRBJ1-1; v_call: TRBV5-1; d_call: TRBD1; cdr3_nt: TGCGCCAGCAGCCCCCGACAGGGGGCAAGGAACACTGAAGCTTTCTTT; cdr3_aa: CASSPRQGARNTEAFF
clone_size: .; j_call: TRBJ1-6; v_call: TRBV7-2; d_call: .; cdr3_nt: TGTGCCAGCAGCTTAGGTCCAAATTCACCCCTCCACTTT; cdr3_aa: CASSLGPNSPLHF
clone_size: once; j_call: TRBJ2-5; v_call: TRBV11-3; d_call: TRBD1; cdr3_nt: TGTGCCAGCAGCCTAGATGGAGCCAGGGGGCGATCGGAGACCCAGTACTTC; cdr3_aa: CASSLDGARGRSETQYF
clone_size: .; j_call: TRBJ1-1; v_call: TRBV6-5; d_call: TRBD1; cdr3_nt: TGTGCCAGCAGGACGGGACAGGGTCTAGAAGCTTTCTTT; cdr3_aa: CASRTGQGLEAFF
clone_size: once; j_call: TRBJ1-1; v_call: TRBV30; d_call: .; cdr3_nt: TGTGCCTGGAGGCGGGGGACGAACACTGAAGCTTTCTTT; cdr3_aa: CAWRRGTNTEAFF
clone_size: .; j_call: TRBJ1-1; v_call: TRBV4-1; d_call: .; cdr3_nt: TGCGCCAGCAGCCTAGAGTTAGAAAGTCTTTTCTTT; cdr3_aa: CASSLELESLFF
clone_size: .; j_call: TRBJ2-5; v_call: TRBV6-1; d_call: .; cdr3_nt: TGTGCCAGCAGTGAAGTCTACAGAAGGGAGACCCAGTACTTC; cdr3_aa: CASSEVYRRETQYF